This T cell receptor (beta chain) originates from a study of blood T cell repertoires in COVID-19. Study information: Collection of acute and convalescent COVID-19 samples took place in the United States, Italy and Spain. Sample material is recorded as cDNA or gDNA derived from T cells, B-cell-depleted T cells, or PBMCs.

The authors' processing: Reference gene primers were amplified, and this amplification served to estimate nucleated cell counts. TCRdb keeps only in-frame clones here, not all; method: immunoSEQ multiplex PCR. The V and J calls and clone size come from that table; D and trimming were worked out from the DNA. The sample holds about 110,000 clones, approximately 86% seen once. Germline V gene sequence: CDR1 MNHEY, CDR2 SVGAGI. CDR3 length: 13 residues. V lost 6 bases and J lost 9, with 15 bases in between. Specimen: peripheral blood. This sequence originates from a man aged 35 to 55 with acute or convalescent COVID-19. The J gene is TRBJ2-1, the V gene TRBV6-5, with D tentatively TRBD2 (6 bases). CDR3 DNA: TGTGCCAGCAGGCTCGGGAGAAATGGTGAGCAGTTCTTC. Translation gives CASRLGRNGEQFF.